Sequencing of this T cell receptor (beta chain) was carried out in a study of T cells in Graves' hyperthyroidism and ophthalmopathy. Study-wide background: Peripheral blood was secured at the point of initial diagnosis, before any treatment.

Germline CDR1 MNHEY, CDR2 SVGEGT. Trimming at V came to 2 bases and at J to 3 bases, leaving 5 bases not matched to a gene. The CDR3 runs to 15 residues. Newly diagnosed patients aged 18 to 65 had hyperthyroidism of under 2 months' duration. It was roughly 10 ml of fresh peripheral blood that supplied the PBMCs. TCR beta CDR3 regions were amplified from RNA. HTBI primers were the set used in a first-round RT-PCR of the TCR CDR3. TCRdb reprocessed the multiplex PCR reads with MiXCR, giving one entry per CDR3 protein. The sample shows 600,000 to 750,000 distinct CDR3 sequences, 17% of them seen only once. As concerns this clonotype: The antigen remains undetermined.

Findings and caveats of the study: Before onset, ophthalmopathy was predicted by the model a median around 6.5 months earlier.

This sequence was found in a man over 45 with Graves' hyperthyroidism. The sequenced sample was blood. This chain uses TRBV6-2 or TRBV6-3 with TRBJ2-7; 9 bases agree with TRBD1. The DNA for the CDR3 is TGTGCCAGCAGTTACCTTGGGACAGGGCACTACGAGCAGTACTTC. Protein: CASSYLGTGHYEQYF.